These T cell receptor beta chains were read from a single sample in a study of vaccination effects on CD4 cells after COVID-19. Some clones are missing from TCRdb's copy, which holds only in-frame ones; the method was immunoSEQ multiplex PCR. The sample has about 46,000 clones, 65% to 75% seen once. The antigens for these receptors are not known. The sample here was CD4+ T cells from PBMCs cultured with HCoV-OC43 spike peptides, taken after COVID-19 vaccination. All receptors come from a human donor who received a COVID-19 vaccine. CDR3s include the opening cysteine and the closing phenylalanine or tryptophan. D genes are given only for firm matches. Size is stated for part of the rows, as once, few or many counts, or as a class when the clone is expanded.

size,J,D,V,length,DNA,CDR3
NA,TRBJ2-1,NA,TRBV6-2/TRBV6-3,14,TGTGCCAGCAGTTCTACCCCACAGGGAGGGTCCTCTTTCTTC,CASSSTPQGGSSFF
NA,TRBJ2-7,TRBD1,TRBV5-1,15,TGCGCCAGCAGCGGGATCGACAGGGCCTCCTACGAGCAGTACTTC,CASSGIDRASYEQYF
few,TRBJ2-3,NA,TRBV5-4,14,TGTGCCAGCAGCCCAGGTCCCCCGGGGGATACGCAGTATTTT,CASSPGPPGDTQYF
NA,TRBJ2-7,TRBD2,TRBV2,15,TGTGCCAGCAGTGGGACTAGCGGGAGGGTCTACGAGCAGTACTTC,CASSGTSGRVYEQYF
once,TRBJ1-3,NA,TRBV18,17,TGTGCCAGCTCACTAGGCGTCGGCTCACGGAGGGGAAACACCATATATTTT,CASSLGVGSRRGNTIYF
NA,TRBJ2-2,TRBD2,TRBV5-1,16,TGCGCCACCAAACCCAGACTAGCGGGAGGCACCGGGGAGCTGTTTTTT,CATKPRLAGGTGELFF
NA,TRBJ1-2,NA,TRBV16,15,TGTGCCAGCAGCCAATTAGGGGAGGCAAACTATGGCTACACCTTC,CASSQLGEANYGYTF
few,TRBJ2-7,TRBD2,TRBV7-6,18,TGTGCCAGCAGCGGACGAGGGGCCAGCGGGAGGCCCTCCTACGAGCAGTACTTC,CASSGRGASGRPSYEQYF
NA,TRBJ2-7,TRBD2,TRBV19,15,TGTGCCAGTAGTATCGGACTAGCGGCCCCCTACGAGCAGTACTTC,CASSIGLAAPYEQYF
NA,TRBJ1-6,NA,TRBV7-8,16,TGTGCCAGCAGCTTACTCCTAAGCTCCTATAATTCACCCCTCCACTTT,CASSLLLSSYNSPLHF
NA,TRBJ1-5,TRBD1,TRBV27,16,TGTGCCAGCGCCCTTGGGGTTGGGACAGGGAGTCAGCCCCAGCATTTT,CASALGVGTGSQPQHF
NA,TRBJ2-7,NA,TRBV14,13,TGTGCCAGCAGCCAAGCCGTTGGGAGTACACAGTACTTC,CASSQAVGSTQYF
NA,TRBJ1-2,TRBD1,TRBV6-1,15,TGTGCCAGCAGTGAAAACAGGGCAGGGGGCTATGGCTACACCTTC,CASSENRAGGYGYTF
NA,TRBJ2-7,TRBD2,TRBV15,15,TGTGCCACCAGCAGATCCGGGACTACCTCCTACGAGCAGTACTTC,CATSRSGTTSYEQYF
NA,TRBJ2-2,TRBD2,TRBV19,17,TGTGCCAGTAGCCCAGCTAGCGGGAGGGCGCGAACCGGGGAGCTGTTTTTT,CASSPASGRARTGELFF
few,TRBJ2-1,TRBD2,TRBV5-1,15,TGCGCCAGCAGCTTGGTAGCGGGAGGCTACAATGAGCAGTTCTTC,CASSLVAGGYNEQFF
NA,TRBJ2-3,NA,TRBV5-8,13,TGTGCCAGCGGCCCCAGAAGCACAGATACGCAGTATTTT,CASGPRSTDTQYF
NA,TRBJ2-1,NA,TRBV14,14,TGTGCCAGCAGCCAAGCCCGGGGAGGAGGGGAGCAGTTCTTC,CASSQARGGGEQFF
NA,TRBJ2-1,TRBD2,TRBV6-5,16,TGTGCCAGCAGTTCGAGTAGCGGGGGCCCTTACAATGAGCAGTTCTTC,CASSSSSGGPYNEQFF
once,TRBJ1-2,TRBD1,TRBV19,17,TGTGCCAGTAGTATGGGGCAGGGGGGTTTAAGGAACTATGGCTACACCTTC,CASSMGQGGLRNYGYTF
NA,TRBJ2-1,TRBD1,TRBV5-5,15,TGTGCCAGCAGCTTCGAGGACAGGTCCTGGAATGAGCAGTTCTTC,CASSFEDRSWNEQFF
NA,TRBJ1-2,NA,TRBV25-1,15,TGTGCCAGCAGTGAACCCGCCGGGACCGACTATGGCTACACCTTC,CASSEPAGTDYGYTF
NA,TRBJ1-1,NA,TRBV18,13,TGTGCCAGCTCCGCCCGGGACACGGTTGAAGCTTTCTTT,CASSARDTVEAFF
once,TRBJ2-3,NA,TRBV5-1,13,TGCGCCAGCAGCTCGGCTAGCACAGATACGCAGTATTTT,CASSSASTDTQYF
NA,TRBJ1-6,NA,TRBV19,15,TGTGCCAGTAGGAGTGAAGGTACTCTTAATTCACCCCTCCACTTT,CASRSEGTLNSPLHF
once,TRBJ1-2,NA,TRBV6-6,12,TGTGCCAGCAGTTCCCACCCTCGAGGCTACACCTTC,CASSSHPRGYTF
once,TRBJ1-1,NA,TRBV19,13,TGTGCCAGTAGTCCGACGGGGGGCACTGAAGCTTTCTTT,CASSPTGGTEAFF
NA,TRBJ1-1,TRBD1,TRBV29-1,13,TGCAGCGTTCCCCAGGGGGCAGGGACTGAAGCTTTCTTT,CSVPQGAGTEAFF
NA,TRBJ1-1,TRBD1,TRBV10-1,11,TGCGCCAGCTACGGGACAGGTGAAGCTTTCTTT,CASYGTGEAFF
NA,TRBJ2-3,TRBD2,TRBV5-4,14,TGTGCCAGCAGCCAGACTAGCCTCACAGATACGCAGTATTTT,CASSQTSLTDTQYF
few,TRBJ1-2,TRBD1,TRBV3-1/TRBV3-2,14,TGTGCCAGCAGCCAAGCCCCGGGACAGTGGGGCTACACCTTC,CASSQAPGQWGYTF
NA,TRBJ1-5,NA,TRBV18,13,TGTGCCAGCTCGATGGACATCTCTCAGCCCCAGCATTTT,CASSMDISQPQHF
once,TRBJ2-7,NA,TRBV6-1,12,TGTGCCAGCAGTGAAATGGGCTACGAGCAGTACTTC,CASSEMGYEQYF
NA,TRBJ2-7,NA,TRBV5-1,15,TGCGCCAGCAGCCTCGGACCCGGGTTTGTCAACGAGCAGTACTTC,CASSLGPGFVNEQYF
NA,TRBJ1-5,NA,TRBV6-5,14,TGTGCCAGCAGTCTAGGGGCAGGGCTTCAGCCCCAGCATTTT,CASSLGAGLQPQHF
NA,TRBJ2-1,NA,TRBV7-2,13,TGTGCCAGCAGCTTAGATCAGATTAATGAGCAGTTCTTC,CASSLDQINEQFF
NA,TRBJ2-2,NA,TRBV7-2,15,TGTGCCAGCAGCTTAGTTCCACAGCACACCGGGGAGCTGTTTTTT,CASSLVPQHTGELFF
once,TRBJ2-5,TRBD2,TRBV7-9,17,TGTGCCAGCAGTCGGGGACTAGCGGGGATCATACAAGAGACCCAGTACTTC,CASSRGLAGIIQETQYF
NA,TRBJ2-7,NA,TRBV11-2,14,TGTGCCAACGGCGGGACGTGGAGCTCCTACGAGCAGTACTTC,CANGGTWSSYEQYF
NA,TRBJ1-5,NA,TRBV10-3,12,TGTGCCACCGGGGAGGGCAATCAGCCCCAGCATTTT,CATGEGNQPQHF
NA,TRBJ1-3,TRBD1,TRBV6-5,13,TGTGCCAGCAGTTGGGACAGGGGCAACACCATATATTTT,CASSWDRGNTIYF
NA,TRBJ1-4,TRBD1,TRBV5-1,19,TGCGCCAGCAGCTTGGGGGGACAGTTAAGCTCCACAACTAATGAAAAACTGTTTTTT,CASSLGGQLSSTTNEKLFF
few,TRBJ1-6,NA,TRBV6-1,15,TGTGCCAGCAGGGCCCAGGCAAACTATAATTCACCCCTCCACTTT,CASRAQANYNSPLHF
once,TRBJ2-7,NA,TRBV14,13,TGTGCCAGCAGCCAAGTGGGAGGCAGGGAGCAGTACTTC,CASSQVGGREQYF
NA,TRBJ1-2,TRBD1,TRBV6-5,14,TGTGCCAGCAGGGGGACAGATCCTCTCTATGGCTACACCTTC,CASRGTDPLYGYTF
NA,TRBJ2-2,NA,TRBV12-1,18,TGTGCCAGCAGCTTTTACCCCTCTAGCGGGAGAGACACCGGGGAGCTGTTTTTT,CASSFYPSSGRDTGELFF
NA,TRBJ1-2,NA,TRBV5-1,16,TGCGCCAGCAGCTTGGCGTATGACAGAATTAACTATGGCTACACCTTC,CASSLAYDRINYGYTF
NA,TRBJ1-2,NA,TRBV12-3/TRBV12-4,13,TGTGCCAGCAGTACACAGGGTCGGTATGGCTACACCTTC,CASSTQGRYGYTF
NA,TRBJ1-2,TRBD1,TRBV5-4,15,TGTGCCAGCAGCTCTTGGACAGGGGCCAACTATGGCTACACCTTC,CASSSWTGANYGYTF
NA,TRBJ1-4,NA,TRBV4-1,15,TGCGCCAGCAGCCAAGACCAGGCAACTAATGAAAAACTGTTTTTT,CASSQDQATNEKLFF
few,TRBJ2-3,NA,TRBV7-8,12,TGTGCCAGCAGCTTGAGGACAGATACGCAGTATTTT,CASSLRTDTQYF
NA,TRBJ2-7,NA,TRBV6-4,15,TGTGCCAGCACAGAACTGGACAGCCGTAACTACGAGCAGTACTTC,CASTELDSRNYEQYF
NA,TRBJ2-7,NA,TRBV30,15,TGTGCCTGGAGGGTCTGGGGGGGCAATTCCTTCGAGCAGTACTTC,CAWRVWGGNSFEQYF
few,TRBJ2-1,TRBD1,TRBV11-2,14,TGTGCCAGCAGCTTATACCGGACAGGGGATGAGCAGTTCTTC,CASSLYRTGDEQFF